Listed here are 7 T cell receptor beta chains from one sample, sequenced in a study of T cell changes during pregnancy in multiple sclerosis. Only in-frame clones appear in the TCRdb table, and some are missing; sequencing was by immunoSEQ multiplex PCR. The sample has tens of thousands of clones, about 89% seen once. Sequencing used peripheral blood, obtained in the first trimester of pregnancy. All receptors derive from a female donor with multiple sclerosis, enrolled in a pregnancy study.

The chain has TRBV10-3 and TRBJ1-4; a weak D match, TRBD1 (6 bases). There are 15 residues in the CDR3. Between the trimmed V and J ends, which lost 10 bases and 2 bases, there was a span of 17 bases. Germline CDR1 reads ENHRY; CDR2 reads SYGVKD. The CDR3, as DNA: TGTGCCACCAGAGCCACAGGGTCCACTAATGAAAAACTGTTTTTT. Amino acids: CATRATGSTNEKLFF.

The chain carries TRBV7-9 and TRBJ1-4; possible D gene TRBD1, 6 bases. The CDR3 contains 15 residues. The germline CDR1 and CDR2 sequences are SEHNR and FQNEAQ (reference sequence). The V end lost 2 bases, the J end lost 4 bases, and 11 bases lay between the germline ends. CDR3 DNA sequence: TGTGCCAGCAGCTTAACGCAGGGGTATAATGAAAAACTGTTTTTT. It codes for CASSLTQGYNEKLFF.

The V and J genes are TRBV7-9 and TRBJ2-7; the match to TRBD1 covers 7 bases. Looked up from germline, CDR1 is SEHNR and CDR2 is FQNEAQ (reference sequence). The CDR3 is 18 amino acids. The trim removed 5 bases at V and 3 bases at J, leaving 19 bases unmatched. The chain's CDR3 is CASSPLGTASFLIYEQYF. In DNA form, the CDR3 reads TGTGCCAGCAGCCCCCTCGGGACAGCTTCTTTCCTTATCTACGAGCAGTACTTC.

The rearrangement uses TRBV5-6 and TRBJ1-4; 8 nucleotides agree with TRBD1. The V and J ends lost 3 bases and 0 bases, in that order; junction bases with no gene match: 4. CDR3 length: 16 residues. CDR1 is SGHDT, CDR2 YYEEEE, per germline. CDR3 protein: CASSWGTGPTNEKLFF. The CDR3 region has the DNA TGTGCCAGCAGCTGGGGGACAGGACCAACTAATGAAAAACTGTTTTTT.

The chain employs TRBV7-3 and TRBJ2-7; 8 nucleotides agree with TRBD1. Trimming cost V 5 bases and J 6 bases; bases outside gene matches: 12. This CDR3 is built from 15 residues. Looked up from germline, CDR1 is SGHTA and CDR2 is FQGTGA. The CDR3 region is CASSPDGQGRTEQYF. Here the CDR3 DNA reads TGTGCCAGCAGCCCCGACGGACAGGGACGAACCGAGCAGTACTTC.

The chain is built from TRBV5-4 and TRBJ1-1; D unclear. Germline V gene data show CDR1 as SGHNT and CDR2 as YYREEE (reference sequence). There are 15 residues in the CDR3. V shed 3 bases and J shed 1 base, with 13 bases lying between them. CDR3 DNA sequence: TGTGCCAGCAGCTCCGACGCACGGGGGAACACTGAAGCTTTCTTT. Its translation is CASSSDARGNTEAFF.

The CDR3 here is CASSGDSNYGYTF. In DNA form, the CDR3 reads TGTGCCAGCAGCGGAGATAGTAACTATGGCTACACCTTC. This sequence joins TRBV6-6 and TRBJ1-2, with D uncertain. Trimming stripped 6 bases from V and 1 base from J, with 9 bases between. The length of the CDR3 is 13 residues. Germline V CDR1 and CDR2: MNHNY, SVGAGI (reference sequence).